This section outlines one T cell receptor (beta chain) sequence together with its context. The data derive from a study of control samples from healthy donors and cancer patients. The V segment lost 8 bases and the J segment 4 bases; nucleotides outside the gene matches: 5. CDR1 and CDR2 from the germline V gene are MNHNY and SVGAGI (reference sequence). The CDR3 totals 13 residues. The assay was immunoSEQ multiplex PCR, and TCRdb's table has in-frame clones only and misses some. The sample records some 150,000 clones, 94% being singletons. This clonotype was sampled from a man between 40 and 49 years old in good health. Sequenced: blood. This chain uses TRBV6-6 with TRBJ2-7, with 10 bases that match TRBD1. CDR3 coding DNA: TGTGCCAGCCGCTCGGGACAGGGGTACGAGCAGTACTTC. Translated: CASRSGQGYEQYF.